The clone carrying this T cell receptor beta chain was observed at least ten times. Its antigen is currently unknown. This specimen belongs to a study of T cell repertoires in cytomegalovirus infection. Across the whole study: Through public TCR beta signatures, both CMV infection and matching HLA type were indicated.

V lost 5 bases to trimming and J lost 5 bases; unmatched junction nucleotides: 9. Germline values: CDR1 SGHVS, CDR2 FNYEAQ. The CDR3 runs 16 residues. Study observations and caveats: Cumulated frequencies of public TCR beta families served to identify carriers of CMV plus the relevant HLA. It was HLA-C-restricted CMV-specific TCR beta clonotypes that dominated the response ex vivo.

TCRdb used MiXCR to reprocess the reads, holding one entry per CDR3 protein. The data contain about 360,000 distinct CDR3 sequences, over 15% of them singletons. V is TRBV7-6 and J is TRBJ2-5; TRBD2 matches 12 bases. The sequenced sample consisted of PBMCs. This clonotype originated in a human donor in good health (CMV status not recorded). Some clones in this sample may be carry-over from other donors' samples. CDR3 coding DNA: TGTGCCAGCAGCCCATTCACTAGCGGGGGGCCGGAGACCCAGTACTTC. Protein: CASSPFTSGGPETQYF.